What follows is one T cell receptor beta chain and its context. This entry comes from a study of blood T cell repertoires in COVID-19. In the study's own analysis: Estimated nucleated cell counts came from reference gene primer amplification. This table comes from immunoSEQ multiplex PCR, and its TCRdb copy is limited to in-frame clones, with some not included. V, J and clone size are taken as reported in that table, and D and trimming were inferred from the DNA itself. The sample comprises roughly 100,000 clones, 75% to 90% of which are singletons, and about 3.4% rests with the top ten. The junction had 9 bases not matched to a gene; V was cut back by 5 bases and J by 5 bases. The CDR3 length is 14 residues. The germline gives CDR1 GTSNPN, CDR2 SVGIG (reference sequence).

This clonotype originated in a woman between 65 and 79 years old with acute or convalescent COVID-19. Input material: peripheral blood. The chain uses TRBV30 and TRBJ1-2; 9 bases agree with TRBD1. The DNA for the CDR3 is TGTGCCTGGGGACAGGGGTGGGGATGGTATGGCTACACCTTC. Residues: CAWGQGWGWYGYTF.